Presented here are 27 T cell receptor beta chains from one specimen sequenced in a study of T cells in localized non-small cell lung cancer. Here immunoSEQ multiplex PCR was the method, and the copy in TCRdb shows in-frame clones only, minus some. The repertoire holds thousands of clones, 18% seen once, with roughly 23% in the top ten. The sample was lung tumor tissue, taken before any cancer treatment. These receptors were collected from a female donor older than 55 with stage I squamous cell lung carcinoma.

For the CDR3, the DNA is TGCGCCAGCAGCTCGGGACTAGCGGGAGGATACGAGCAGTACTTC. Its translation: CASSSGLAGGYEQYF. The chain is built from TRBV5-1 and TRBJ2-7; 15 bases align to TRBD2. The germline gives CDR1 SGHRS, CDR2 YFSETQ. V was clipped by 3 bases and J by 4 bases; unmatched bases: 2. This CDR3 region has 15 residues.

This clone was observed a few times. The rearrangement links TRBV28 to TRBJ1-2, with D unresolved. Trimming cost V 7 bases and J 3 bases, with 12 bases left between them. Germline loops: CDR1 MDHEN, CDR2 SYDVKM. The CDR3 loop spans 13 amino acids. The CDR3 loop reads CASTTLRDYGYTF. CDR3 nucleotides: TGTGCCAGCACAACCCTGAGGGACTATGGCTACACCTTC.

This clone is large in the sample. V usage is TRBV6-8 and J usage is TRBJ2-1; no clear D gene. Germline values: CDR1 MNHGY, CDR2 SAAAGT. The CDR3 is 14 residues long. V dropped 6 bases and J dropped 5 bases, with 14 bases sitting between them. This chain's CDR3 is CASRRDSSNNEQFF. CDR3 DNA sequence: TGTGCCAGCAGGCGCGACTCGTCGAACAATGAGCAGTTCTTC.

Relative to its sample, this clone is medium-sized (0.01 to 0.1%). The chain links TRBV9 to TRBJ1-4; unclear D gene. Germline CDR1 is SGDLS and CDR2 is YYNGEE. This CDR3 has 14 amino acids. Trimming took off 7 bases at V and 0 bases at J, with 10 bases between the two ends. CDR3 residues: CASGRIATNEKLFF. The DNA of the CDR3 is TGTGCCAGCGGACGGATTGCAACTAATGAAAAACTGTTTTTT.

This clone has only a few counts. This sequence joins TRBV14 and TRBJ1-1; unclear D gene. V dropped 1 base and J dropped 0 bases, with 9 bases sitting between them. CDR1 is SGHDN, CDR2 FVKESK, per germline. The length of the CDR3 is 15 residues. CDR3 loop: CASSQGRNLNTEAFF. The CDR3 nucleotides are TGTGCCAGCAGCCAAGGGCGGAACTTGAACACTGAAGCTTTCTTT. The entire variable domain, with the rest obtained from reference TRBV14 and TRBJ1-1, is as follows: EAGVTQFPSHSVIEKGQTVTLRCDPISGHDNLYWYRRVMGKEIKFLLHFVKESKQDESGMPNNRFLAERTGGTYSTLKVQPAELEDSGVYFCASSQGRNLNTEAFFGQGTRLTVV.

This clone is termed large. The chain joins TRBV11-3 to TRBJ2-7; 7 nucleotides line up with TRBD1. Trimming removed 5 bases from V and 0 bases from J; junction bases left unmatched: 10. Germline lookup yields CDR1 SGHNT and CDR2 YENEEA. The CDR3 is 16 residues long. CDR3 region: CASSLTSGTASYEQYF. As DNA, the CDR3 is TGTGCCAGCAGCCTGACCTCCGGGACAGCCTCCTACGAGCAGTACTTC.

V and J are TRBV30 and TRBJ1-2; perhaps TRBD1 as D (5 bases). The CDR3 is 13 residues long. Germline V CDR1 and CDR2: GTSNPN, SVGIG (reference sequence). With 1 base removed from V and 7 bases from J, the gap between germline ends came to 13 bases. The CDR3 loop reads CAWSAGVAPGYTF. CDR3 bases: TGTGCCTGGAGTGCGGGGGTGGCTCCTGGCTACACCTTC. The full variable domain, with the rest looked up from reference TRBV30 and TRBJ1-2, is SQTIHQWPATLVQPVGSPLSLECTVEGTSNPNLYWYRQAAGRGLQLLFYSVGIGQISSEVPQNLSASRPQDRQFILSSKKLLLSDSGFYLCAWSAGVAPGYTFGSGTRLTVV.

This clone was seen more than once but under ten times. The rearrangement links TRBV5-1 to TRBJ2-7; D gene uncertain. Germline-derived CDR1 and CDR2 are SGHRS and YFSETQ. This CDR3 is built from 14 residues. V dropped 7 bases and J dropped 0 bases, with 14 bases sitting between them. Here the CDR3 reads CASGLGPSSYEQYF. The CDR3 nucleotides read TGCGCCAGCGGGCTGGGCCCAAGCTCCTACGAGCAGTACTTC.

This clone rates as large. The CDR3 loop reads CASSPDRYYGYTF. CDR3 nucleotide sequence: TGTGCCAGCTCACCAGACAGGTACTATGGCTACACCTTC. V and J are TRBV18 and TRBJ1-2, with a possible D match to TRBD1 (6 bases). This CDR3 comprises 13 residues. Germline CDR1 reads KGHSH; CDR2 reads LQKENI. V dropped 2 bases and J dropped 3 bases, with 7 bases sitting between them.

By frequency in the sample, this clone is medium-sized (0.01 to 0.1%). The rearrangement joins TRBV11-3 to TRBJ2-5; 8 bases agree with TRBD1. With V trimmed by 7 bases and J by 3 bases, 10 bases remained unmatched. The germline V gene encodes CDR1 SGHNT and CDR2 YENEEA. The CDR3 spans 15 residues. The CDR3 region has the DNA TGTGCCAGCATCAACCGGGACAGGTGGGAAGAGACCCAGTACTTC. This codes for CASINRDRWEETQYF.

CDR3 loop: CASSQTGGITDTQYF. The CDR3 DNA reads as TGTGCCAGCAGTCAGACAGGGGGTATAACAGATACGCAGTATTTT. The rearrangement links TRBV28 to TRBJ2-3; 9 positions agree with TRBD1. Losses at the gene ends were 5 bases for V and 3 bases for J; bases not matched to a gene: 6. CDR3 length: 15 residues. Germline CDR1 MDHEN, CDR2 SYDVKM.

This clone has only a few counts. At one end the junction does not follow the germline gene, possibly because of a read error. The CDR3 DNA follows: TGTGCCAGCAGTGACTCGACCGAGGACATTCAGTACTTC. Translating it yields CASSDSTEDIQYF. V is TRBV6-8 and J is TRBJ2-4; no firm D call. Germline V gene sequence: CDR1 MNHGY, CDR2 SAAAGT. There are 13 residues in the CDR3.

This clone was counted only a few times. The CDR3 protein is CAWSPLFMDSAGYEQYF. The CDR3 DNA is TGTGCCTGGAGCCCCCTGTTCATGGACAGTGCAGGCTACGAGCAGTACTTC. V usage is TRBV30 and J usage is TRBJ2-7; tentatively, D is TRBD1 (6 bases). Germline V CDR1 and CDR2: GTSNPN, SVGIG (reference sequence). V lost 3 bases and J 3 bases, leaving 24 bases between the germline ends. The length of the CDR3 is 17 residues.

A few counts support this clone. The V call is TRBV23-1, the J call TRBJ1-2; TRBD1 is a possible D gene (6 bases). TRBV23-1 counts as an open reading frame of uncertain function. The length of the CDR3 is 13 residues. Trimming took 8 bases from V and 4 from J, leaving 14 bases between them. CDR3 in amino acids: CASSTGLIYGYTF. Written as DNA, the CDR3 is TGCGCCAGCTCAACAGGGCTCATCTATGGCTACACCTTC.

In its sample, this clone was seen a few times. The chain joins TRBV6-8 to TRBJ2-7; the D is unclear. CDR1 and CDR2 (germline): MNHGY, SAAAGT. V was cut by 5 bases and J by 9 bases, with 26 bases left in between. The CDR3 extends over 16 amino acids. The CDR3 reads CASSHFGPKGPLGQYF. CDR3 DNA: TGTGCCAGCAGTCACTTCGGACCCAAGGGCCCCTTAGGGCAGTACTTC.

The V gene is TRBV19, the J gene TRBJ2-1; 11 nucleotides line up with TRBD2. J was trimmed by 3 bases and V by 1 base; bases with no gene match: 5. The CDR3 spans 17 residues. Germline CDR1 reads LNHDA; CDR2 reads SQIVND (reference sequence). The CDR3 protein is CASSIGRTSGSYNEQFF. The CDR3 coding sequence is TGTGCCAGTAGTATAGGTCGTACTAGCGGGAGCTACAATGAGCAGTTCTTC.

The chain carries TRBV29-1 and TRBJ2-1, with 10 bases identical to TRBD2. This CDR3 region has 15 residues. Germline CDR1 is SQVTM and CDR2 is ANQGSEA. Trimming took 4 bases from V and 6 from J; bases not matched to a gene: 9. The CDR3 sequence: CSVGGTSVRINEQFF. CDR3 bases: TGCAGCGTTGGAGGGACTAGCGTGCGTATCAATGAGCAGTTCTTC.

This clone counts as medium-sized. The chain has TRBV11-3 and TRBJ2-7; 7 nucleotides agree with TRBD1. Looked up from germline, CDR1 is SGHNT and CDR2 is YENEEA. V lost 3 bases to trimming and J lost 5 bases; unmatched junction nucleotides: 13. The CDR3 is 16 amino acids. CDR3 protein: CASSLRGPGKEHEQYF. Here the CDR3 DNA reads TGTGCCAGCAGCTTGAGGGGGCCGGGGAAGGAGCACGAGCAGTACTTC.

The rearrangement joins TRBV9 to TRBJ2-2, with TRBD1 identical over 8 bases. This CDR3 has 16 amino acids. Germline assignment: CDR1 SGDLS and CDR2 YYNGEE. The V and J ends lost 6 bases and 6 bases, in that order; junction bases with no gene match: 13. CDR3: CASTHGAGGAPGELFF. For the CDR3, the DNA is TGTGCCAGCACCCACGGGGCAGGGGGCGCCCCCGGGGAGCTGTTTTTT.

This clone showed up just a few times. The chain joins TRBV5-1 to TRBJ2-3, with 9 bases identical to TRBD1. The CDR3 contains 15 residues. Germline V gene lookup returns CDR1 SGHRS and CDR2 YFSETQ. After removal of 1 base from V and 6 bases from J, the junction contained 6 bases not matched to a gene. The DNA of the CDR3 is TGCGCCAGCAGCTTGAGGACAGGGGACGACGATACGCAGTATTTT. Protein product: CASSLRTGDDDTQYF.

As DNA, the CDR3 is TGCGCCAGCAGCTTGGAATGGGGGGCGTATGGCTACACCTTC. Translation: CASSLEWGAYGYTF. The chain employs TRBV5-1 and TRBJ1-2, with D perhaps TRBD1 (6 bases). Trimming removed 0 bases from V and 5 bases from J, with 11 bases in between. The germline V gene has CDR1 SGHRS and CDR2 YFSETQ. This CDR3 has 14 residues.

The rearrangement joins TRBV28 to TRBJ2-7; 7 nucleotides match TRBD1. The ends lost 4 bases at V and 0 bases at J; junction bases unmatched: 3. CDR1 MDHEN and CDR2 SYDVKM come from the germline V gene. This CDR3 comprises 14 residues. The CDR3 bases are TGTGCCAGCAGTTCAGGGGGAAGCTCCTACGAGCAGTACTTC. Protein product: CASSSGGSSYEQYF.

This clone is labeled as medium-sized (0.01 to 0.1%). The chain joins TRBV11-3 to TRBJ2-1; tentatively, D is TRBD2 (5 bases). Germline CDR1 is SGHNT and CDR2 is YENEEA. This CDR3 spans 14 amino acids. Trimming left V 6 bases short and J 2 bases short, with 11 bases between. CDR3 sequence (DNA): TGTGCCAGCAGAAATTCCGGGGCCTACAATGAGCAGTTCTTC. Protein: CASRNSGAYNEQFF.

In its sample, this clone ranks as medium-sized (0.01 to 0.1%). V is TRBV11-3 and J is TRBJ2-2, with D uncertain. Germline CDR1 is SGHNT and CDR2 is YENEEA. CDR3 size: 16 residues. Trimming cost V 3 bases and J 9 bases, with 20 bases left between them. For the CDR3, the DNA is TGTGCCAGCAGCTTCCCTCTCGTCGACGTAGTACGGGAGCTGTTTTTT. This codes for CASSFPLVDVVRELFF.

The chain recombines TRBV28 with TRBJ2-7, with D maybe TRBD1 (6 bases). Per germline, CDR1 MDHEN and CDR2 SYDVKM. This CDR3 is built from 16 residues. Trimming stripped 3 bases from V and 4 bases from J, with 19 bases between. The CDR3 spells CASSFFRAGERYEQYF. The CDR3 coding sequence is TGTGCCAGCAGTTTTTTTAGGGCAGGGGAAAGGTACGAGCAGTACTTC.

This sequence joins TRBV28 and TRBJ2-4; no firm D call. V lost 5 bases, J lost 0 bases, and 20 bases lay in between. Germline V gene data show CDR1 as MDHEN and CDR2 as SYDVKM. The CDR3 totals 18 residues. The CDR3 DNA follows: TGTGCCAGCAGTCTTCCAGGAGCGAGTCCTCTAGCCAAAAACATTCAGTACTTC. It specifies CASSLPGASPLAKNIQYF.

This clone turned up a few times. The rearrangement links TRBV28 to TRBJ2-1; 9 bases match TRBD2. CDR1 is MDHEN, CDR2 SYDVKM, per germline. The CDR3 is made up of 15 amino acids. V was clipped by 6 bases and J by 0 bases; unmatched bases: 3. This CDR3 reads CASRDSGSSYNEQFF. The CDR3 DNA is TGTGCCAGCAGGGATAGCGGGAGCTCCTACAATGAGCAGTTCTTC.